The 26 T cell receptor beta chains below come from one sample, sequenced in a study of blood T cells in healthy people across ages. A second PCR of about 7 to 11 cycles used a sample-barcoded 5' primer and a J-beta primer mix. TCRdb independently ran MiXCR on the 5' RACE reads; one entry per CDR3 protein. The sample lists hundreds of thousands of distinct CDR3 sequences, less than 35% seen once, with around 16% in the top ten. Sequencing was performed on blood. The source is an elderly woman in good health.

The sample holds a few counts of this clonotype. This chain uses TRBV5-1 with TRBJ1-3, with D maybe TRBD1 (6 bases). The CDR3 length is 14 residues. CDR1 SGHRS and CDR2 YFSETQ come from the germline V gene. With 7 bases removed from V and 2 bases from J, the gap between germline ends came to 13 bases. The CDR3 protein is CASQGGIPGNTIYF. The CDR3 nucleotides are TGCGCCAGCCAAGGGGGGATTCCTGGAAACACCATATATTTT.

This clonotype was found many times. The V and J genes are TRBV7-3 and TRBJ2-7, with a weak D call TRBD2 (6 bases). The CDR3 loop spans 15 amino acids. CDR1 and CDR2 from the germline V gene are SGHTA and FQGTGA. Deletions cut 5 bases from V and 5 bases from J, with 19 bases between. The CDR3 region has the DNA TGTGCCAGCAGCCCCCGCGGAGGGGCCCTTAACGAGCAGTACTTC. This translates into CASSPRGGALNEQYF.

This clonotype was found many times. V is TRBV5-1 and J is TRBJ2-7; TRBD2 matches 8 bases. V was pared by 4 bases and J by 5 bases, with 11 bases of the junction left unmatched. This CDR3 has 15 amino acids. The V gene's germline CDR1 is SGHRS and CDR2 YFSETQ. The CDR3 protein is CASSPRGGISHEQYF. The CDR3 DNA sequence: TGCGCCAGCAGCCCACGGGGGGGCATCAGTCACGAGCAGTACTTC.

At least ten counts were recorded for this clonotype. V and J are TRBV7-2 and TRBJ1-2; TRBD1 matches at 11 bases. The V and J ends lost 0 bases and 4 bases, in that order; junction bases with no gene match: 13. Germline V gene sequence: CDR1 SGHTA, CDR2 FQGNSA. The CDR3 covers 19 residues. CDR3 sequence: CASSLAIGDRGKRLYGYTF. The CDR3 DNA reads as TGTGCCAGCAGCTTAGCCATTGGGGACAGGGGGAAGAGGCTCTATGGCTACACCTTC. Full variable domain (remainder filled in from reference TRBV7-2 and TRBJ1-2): GAGVSQSPSNKVTEKGKDVELRCDPISGHTALYWYRQSLGQGLEFLIYFQGNSAPDKSGLPSDRFSAERTGGSVSTLTIQRTQQEDSAVYLCASSLAIGDRGKRLYGYTFGSGTRLTVV.

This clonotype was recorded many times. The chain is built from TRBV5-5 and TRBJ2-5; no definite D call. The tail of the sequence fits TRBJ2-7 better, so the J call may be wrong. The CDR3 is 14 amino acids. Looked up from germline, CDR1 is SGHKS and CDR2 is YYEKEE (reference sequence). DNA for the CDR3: TGTGCCAGCAGCTTTGGTGGGCCGCGACACGAGCAGTACTTC. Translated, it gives CASSFGGPRHEQYF.

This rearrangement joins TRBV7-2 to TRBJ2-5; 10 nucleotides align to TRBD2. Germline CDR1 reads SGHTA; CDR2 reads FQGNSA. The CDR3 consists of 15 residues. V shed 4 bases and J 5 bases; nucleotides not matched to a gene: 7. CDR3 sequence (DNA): TGTGCCAGCAGCTCCCAGCGGGGGGGCAGGGAGACCCAGTACTTC. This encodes CASSSQRGGRETQYF. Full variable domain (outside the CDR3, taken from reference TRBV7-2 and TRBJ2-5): GAGVSQSPSNKVTEKGKDVELRCDPISGHTALYWYRQSLGQGLEFLIYFQGNSAPDKSGLPSDRFSAERTGGSVSTLTIQRTQQEDSAVYLCASSSQRGGRETQYFGPGTRLLVL.

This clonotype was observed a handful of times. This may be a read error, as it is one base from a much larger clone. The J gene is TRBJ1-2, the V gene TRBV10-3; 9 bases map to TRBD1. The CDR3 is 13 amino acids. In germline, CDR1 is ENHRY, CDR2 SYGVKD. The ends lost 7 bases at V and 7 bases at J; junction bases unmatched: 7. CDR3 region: CAITGQGRGGYTF. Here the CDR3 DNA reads TGTGCCATCACCGGACAGGGGCGAGGTGGCTACACCTTC.

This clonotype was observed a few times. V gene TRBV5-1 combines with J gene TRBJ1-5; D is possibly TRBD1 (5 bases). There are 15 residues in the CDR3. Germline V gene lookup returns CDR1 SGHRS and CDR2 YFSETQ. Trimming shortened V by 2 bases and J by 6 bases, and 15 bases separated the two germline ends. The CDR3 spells CASSLSPGFRQPQHF. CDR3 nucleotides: TGCGCCAGCAGCTTATCCCCAGGGTTCCGTCAGCCCCAGCATTTT.

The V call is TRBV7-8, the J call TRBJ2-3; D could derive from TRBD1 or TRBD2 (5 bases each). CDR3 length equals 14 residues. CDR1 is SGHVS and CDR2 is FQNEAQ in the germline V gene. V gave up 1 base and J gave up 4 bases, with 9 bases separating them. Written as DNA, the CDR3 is TGTGCCAGCAGCTTAGTGTTGGGACCAGATACGCAGTATTTT. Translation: CASSLVLGPDTQYF.

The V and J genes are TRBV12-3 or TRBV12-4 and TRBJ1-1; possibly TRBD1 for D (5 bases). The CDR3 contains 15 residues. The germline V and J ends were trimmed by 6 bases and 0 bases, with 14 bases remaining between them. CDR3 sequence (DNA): TGTGCCAGCAGCCCGTTAGGGGCATTGAACACTGAAGCTTTCTTT. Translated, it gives CASSPLGALNTEAFF.

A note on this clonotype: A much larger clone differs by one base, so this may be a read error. The CDR3 loop is CTSSRSETNSYEQYF. The CDR3 region has the DNA TGTACCAGCAGCAGATCTGAGACTAACTCCTACGAGCAGTACTTC. The genes are TRBV7-6 and TRBJ2-7, with D perhaps matching TRBD2 (5 bases). The CDR3 is made up of 15 amino acids. The germline gives CDR1 SGHVS, CDR2 FNYEAQ. The full variable domain, rest sourced from reference TRBV7-6 and TRBJ2-7, is GAGVSQSPRYKVTKRGQDVALRCDPISGHVSLYWYRQALGQGPEFLTYFNYEAQQDKSGLPNDRFSAERPEGSISTLTIQRTEQRDSAMYRCTSSRSETNSYEQYFGPGTRLTVT.

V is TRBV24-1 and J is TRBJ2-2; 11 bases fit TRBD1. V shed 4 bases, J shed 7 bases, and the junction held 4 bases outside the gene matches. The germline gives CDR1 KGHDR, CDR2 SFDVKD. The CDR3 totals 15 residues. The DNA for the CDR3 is TGTGCCACCAGTGACCCGGGACAGGGGGGCGGGGAGCTGTTTTTT. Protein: CATSDPGQGGGELFF.

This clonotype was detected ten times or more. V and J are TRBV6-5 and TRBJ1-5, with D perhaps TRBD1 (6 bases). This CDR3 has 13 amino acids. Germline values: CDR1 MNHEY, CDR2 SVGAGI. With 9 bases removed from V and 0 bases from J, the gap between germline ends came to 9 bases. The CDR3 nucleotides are TGTGCCAGTGGGGGGCCTAGCAATCAGCCCCAGCATTTT. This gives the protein CASGGPSNQPQHF.

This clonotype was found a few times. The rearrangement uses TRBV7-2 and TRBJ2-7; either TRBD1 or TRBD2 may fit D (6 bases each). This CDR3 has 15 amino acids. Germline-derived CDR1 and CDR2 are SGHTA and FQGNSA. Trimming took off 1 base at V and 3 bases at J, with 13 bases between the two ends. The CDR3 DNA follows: TGTGCCAGCAGCTTAGTAGGAGGGGGGAACTACGAGCAGTACTTC. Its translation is CASSLVGGGNYEQYF.

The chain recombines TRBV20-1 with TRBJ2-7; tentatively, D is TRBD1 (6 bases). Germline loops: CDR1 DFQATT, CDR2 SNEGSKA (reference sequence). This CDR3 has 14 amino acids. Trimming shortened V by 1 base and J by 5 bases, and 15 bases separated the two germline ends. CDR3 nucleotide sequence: TGCAGTGCTAGAGCTACAGGGCTAGCCCACGAGCAGTACTTC. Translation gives CSARATGLAHEQYF.

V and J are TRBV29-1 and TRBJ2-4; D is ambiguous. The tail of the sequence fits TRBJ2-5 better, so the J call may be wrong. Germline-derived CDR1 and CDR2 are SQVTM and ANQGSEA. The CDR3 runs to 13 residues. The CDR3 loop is CSALTWPQETQYF. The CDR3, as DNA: TGCAGCGCCCTGACTTGGCCCCAAGAGACCCAGTACTTC.

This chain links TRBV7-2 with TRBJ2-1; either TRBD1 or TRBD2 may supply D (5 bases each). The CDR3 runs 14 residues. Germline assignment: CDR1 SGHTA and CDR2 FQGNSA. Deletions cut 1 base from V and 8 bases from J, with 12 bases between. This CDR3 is CASSLVEGWDEQFF. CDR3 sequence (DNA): TGTGCCAGCAGCTTAGTAGAGGGGTGGGATGAGCAGTTCTTC.

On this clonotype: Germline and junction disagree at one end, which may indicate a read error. Written as DNA, the CDR3 is TGTGCCAGCAGCCAAGATCCCGCGAGCTTGGGGGGGAAACGGTTTTTT. Translation gives CASSQDPASLGGKRFF. The chain carries TRBV3-1 and TRBJ1-4; perhaps TRBD1 as D (5 bases). The germline CDR1 and CDR2 sequences are LGHDT and YNNKEL (reference sequence). This CDR3 region has 16 residues.

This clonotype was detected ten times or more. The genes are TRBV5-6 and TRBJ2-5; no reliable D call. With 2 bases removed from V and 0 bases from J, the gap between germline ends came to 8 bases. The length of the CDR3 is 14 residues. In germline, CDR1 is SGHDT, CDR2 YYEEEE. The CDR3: CASSFGRYQETQYF. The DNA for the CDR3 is TGTGCCAGCAGCTTCGGCAGGTACCAAGAGACCCAGTACTTC.

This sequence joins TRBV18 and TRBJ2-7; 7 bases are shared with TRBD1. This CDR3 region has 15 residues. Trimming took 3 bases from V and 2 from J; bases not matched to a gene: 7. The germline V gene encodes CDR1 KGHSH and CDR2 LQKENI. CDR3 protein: CASSPLDRRTYEQYF. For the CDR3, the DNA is TGTGCCAGCTCACCTCTGGACAGGAGGACCTACGAGCAGTACTTC.

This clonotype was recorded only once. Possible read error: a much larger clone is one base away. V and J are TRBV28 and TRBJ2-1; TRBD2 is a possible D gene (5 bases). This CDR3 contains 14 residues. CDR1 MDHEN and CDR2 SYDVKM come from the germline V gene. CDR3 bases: TGTGCCAGCAGTTTCCTAGGCGACTACAATGGGCAGTTCTTC. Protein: CASSFLGDYNGQFF.

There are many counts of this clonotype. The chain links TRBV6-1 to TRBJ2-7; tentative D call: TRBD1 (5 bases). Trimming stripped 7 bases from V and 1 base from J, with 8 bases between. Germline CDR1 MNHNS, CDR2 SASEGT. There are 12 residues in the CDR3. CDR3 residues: CASTDSSYEQYF. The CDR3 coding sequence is TGTGCCAGCACCGACAGTTCCTACGAGCAGTACTTC.

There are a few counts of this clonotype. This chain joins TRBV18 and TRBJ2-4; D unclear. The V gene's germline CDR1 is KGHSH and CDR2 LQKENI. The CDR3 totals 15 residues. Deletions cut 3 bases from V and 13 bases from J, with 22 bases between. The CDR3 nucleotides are TGTGCCAGCTCACCTGTCAAAAATTTCGCCTATGAGCAGTACTTC. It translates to CASSPVKNFAYEQYF.

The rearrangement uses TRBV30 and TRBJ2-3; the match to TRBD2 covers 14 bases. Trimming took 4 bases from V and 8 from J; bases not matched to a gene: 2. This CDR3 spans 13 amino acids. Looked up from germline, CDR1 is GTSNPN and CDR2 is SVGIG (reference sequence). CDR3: CAWTGTSGSTQYF. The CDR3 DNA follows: TGTGCCTGGACGGGGACTAGCGGGAGTACGCAGTATTTT.

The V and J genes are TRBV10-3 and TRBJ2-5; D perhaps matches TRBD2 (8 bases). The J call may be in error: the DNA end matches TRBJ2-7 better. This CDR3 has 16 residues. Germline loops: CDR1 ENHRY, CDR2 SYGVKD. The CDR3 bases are TGTGCCATCAGTGAGTCCGGGACAGCGGGGGAGTACGAGCAGTACTTC. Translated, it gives CAISESGTAGEYEQYF.

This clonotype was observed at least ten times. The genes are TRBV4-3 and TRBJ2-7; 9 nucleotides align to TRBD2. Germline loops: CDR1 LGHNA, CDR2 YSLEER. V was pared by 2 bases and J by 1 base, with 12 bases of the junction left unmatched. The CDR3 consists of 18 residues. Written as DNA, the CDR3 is TGCGCCAGCAGCCAACAGCGGTCTAGCGGGGCCAATTCCTACGAGCAGTACTTC. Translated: CASSQQRSSGANSYEQYF.